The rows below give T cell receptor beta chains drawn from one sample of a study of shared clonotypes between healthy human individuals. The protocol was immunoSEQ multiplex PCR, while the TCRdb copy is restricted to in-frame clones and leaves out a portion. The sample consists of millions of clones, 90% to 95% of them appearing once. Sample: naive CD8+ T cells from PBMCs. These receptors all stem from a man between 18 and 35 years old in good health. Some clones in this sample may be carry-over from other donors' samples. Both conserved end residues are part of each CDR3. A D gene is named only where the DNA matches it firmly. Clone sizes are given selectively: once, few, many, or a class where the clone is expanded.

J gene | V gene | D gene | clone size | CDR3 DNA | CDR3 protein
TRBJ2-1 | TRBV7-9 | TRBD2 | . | TGTGCCAGCCCCTGGGGCGGGAGTTTCTACAATGAGCAGTTCTTC | CASPWGGSFYNEQFF
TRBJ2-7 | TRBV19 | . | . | TGTGCCAGTAGTATCCGGGACACAGCCTACGAGCAGTACTTC | CASSIRDTAYEQYF
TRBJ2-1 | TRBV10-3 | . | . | TGTGCCATCAGTGAAGAGTCTCCGAATGAGCAGTTCTTC | CAISEESPNEQFF
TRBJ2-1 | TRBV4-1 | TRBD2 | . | TGCGCCAGCAGCCAAGAGCGCAGCGGGAGTATAAACAATGAGCAGTTCTTC | CASSQERSGSINNEQFF
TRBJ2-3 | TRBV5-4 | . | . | TGTGCCAGCAGCTCGGGACTCCGCACAGATACGCAGTATTTT | CASSSGLRTDTQYF
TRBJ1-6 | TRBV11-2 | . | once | TGTGCCAGCGGAGGGGGGAACTTACTCCACTTT | CASGGGNLLHF
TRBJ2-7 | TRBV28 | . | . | TGTGCCAGCAGTTTAGTTGGGGATACCTACGAGCAGTACTTC | CASSLVGDTYEQYF
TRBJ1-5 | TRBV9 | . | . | TGTGCCAGCAGCGTAGGGGTGGGGGGCAATCAGCCCCAGCATTTT | CASSVGVGGNQPQHF
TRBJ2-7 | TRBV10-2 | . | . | TGCGCCACGGGGGCTAGCTTCTACGAGCAGTACTTC | CATGASFYEQYF
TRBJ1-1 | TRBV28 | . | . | TGTGCCAGCAGTTTCCTCACTGAAGCTTTCTTT | CASSFLTEAFF
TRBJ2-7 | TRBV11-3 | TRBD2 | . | TGTGCCAGCAGCCCGGGGGGGGACCACGAGCAGTACTTC | CASSPGGDHEQYF
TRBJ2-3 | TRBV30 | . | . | TGTGCCTGGAGGGGGTTGGGCACAGATACGCAGTATTTT | CAWRGLGTDTQYF
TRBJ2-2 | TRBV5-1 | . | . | TGCGCCAGCAGCGTGTCGGGAGTTGACACCGGGGAGCTGTTTTTT | CASSVSGVDTGELFF
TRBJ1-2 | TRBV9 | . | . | TGTGCCAGCAGCGTAGAGAGAGTTTCCCTTGGCTATGGCTACACCTTC | CASSVERVSLGYGYTF
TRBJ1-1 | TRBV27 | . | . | TGTGCCAGCAGTCCACTCTGGGGGGGCACTGAAGCTTTCTTT | CASSPLWGGTEAFF
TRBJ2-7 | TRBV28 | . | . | TGTGCCAGCACCCCCTTAATGGGAGTCCGCTCCTACGAGCAGTACTTC | CASTPLMGVRSYEQYF
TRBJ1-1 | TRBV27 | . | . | TGTGCCAGCAGTTTGGGGGGAAGGACTGAAGCTTTCTTT | CASSLGGRTEAFF
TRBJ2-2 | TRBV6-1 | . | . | TGTGCCAGCAGTGACCCCACTAGCATACGCACCGGGGAGCTGTTTTTT | CASSDPTSIRTGELFF
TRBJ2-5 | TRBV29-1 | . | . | TGCAGCTCGTTGGGGGGGCTGGCAGGGAAGTTGGAGACCCAGTACTTC | CSSLGGLAGKLETQYF
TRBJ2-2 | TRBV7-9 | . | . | TGTGCCAGCAGCAAAGTGGTGGTAGCCGGGGAGCTGTTTTTT | CASSKVVVAGELFF
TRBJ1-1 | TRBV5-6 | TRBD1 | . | TGTGCCAGCAGCTCCGGGACAGGGATCACTGAAGCTTTCTTT | CASSSGTGITEAFF
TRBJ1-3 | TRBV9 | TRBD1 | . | TGTGCCAGCAGCCCCCGGACAGGGGGAAGCTCTGGAAACACCATATATTTT | CASSPRTGGSSGNTIYF
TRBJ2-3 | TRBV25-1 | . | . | TGTGCCAGCAGTGAGGGGGACGGGACCCCCGGTAGGCAGTATTTT | CASSEGDGTPGRQYF
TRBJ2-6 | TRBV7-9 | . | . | TGTGCCAGCAGCCAGATGACAGCTATGTGGGTCCGGGGGGCCAACGTCCTGACTTTC | CASSQMTAMWVRGANVLTF
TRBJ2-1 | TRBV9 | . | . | TGTGCCAGCAGCGTCTCTGGACAGTACAATGAGCAGTTCTTC | CASSVSGQYNEQFF
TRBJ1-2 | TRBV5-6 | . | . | TGTGCCAGCAGCTCGCCGGACGGAATCTATGGCTACACCTTC | CASSSPDGIYGYTF
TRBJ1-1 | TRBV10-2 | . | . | TGCGCCAGCAGTGAGTCGAACGGAGTGAACACTGAAGCTTTCTTT | CASSESNGVNTEAFF
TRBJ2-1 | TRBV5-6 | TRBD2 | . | TGTGCCAGCAGCTTGGGGTTAGCGGGATGGGGTACGTCCTACAATGAGCAGTTCTTC | CASSLGLAGWGTSYNEQFF
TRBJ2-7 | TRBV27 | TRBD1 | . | TGTGCCAGCAGTTCCCGGTACACAGGGGGTGGTAGTGGCGAGCAGTACTTC | CASSSRYTGGGSGEQYF
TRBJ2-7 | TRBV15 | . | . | TGTGCCACCAGCAGACCAGGACAGTCCTACGAGCAGTACTTC | CATSRPGQSYEQYF
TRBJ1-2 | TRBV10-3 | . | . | TGTGCCATCAGGTCCAGAGTTAACTATGGCTACACCTTC | CAIRSRVNYGYTF
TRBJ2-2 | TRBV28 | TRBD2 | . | TGTGCCAGCAGTTTATTACGTGGGAGGGCCCACCGGGAGCTGTTTTTT | CASSLLRGRAHRELFF
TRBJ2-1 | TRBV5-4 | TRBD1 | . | TGTGCCAGCAGGGACAGGGGTTCCTACAATGAGCAGTTCTTC | CASRDRGSYNEQFF
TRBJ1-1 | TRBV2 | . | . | TGTGCCAGCAGGGGCGGAGTGACGGGGGCGTCTGAAGCTTTCTTT | CASRGGVTGASEAFF
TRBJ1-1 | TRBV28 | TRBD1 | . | TGTGCCAGCTACAGGGGCACTGAAGCTTTCTTT | CASYRGTEAFF
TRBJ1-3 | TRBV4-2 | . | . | TGTGCCAGCAGCCAAGATTGGCGAAGCTCTGGAAACACCATATATTTT | CASSQDWRSSGNTIYF
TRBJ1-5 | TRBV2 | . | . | TGTGCCAGCAAGCCAGAGCAGAGCAATCAGCCCCAGCATTTT | CASKPEQSNQPQHF
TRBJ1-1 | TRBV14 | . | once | TGTGCCAGCAGCCAAACTCCGGACCCGTTACGAGAAGCTTTCTTT | CASSQTPDPLREAFF
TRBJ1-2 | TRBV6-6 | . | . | TGTGCCAGCAGTCACGGGACACTGCCGAGGGGGGGCTACACCTTC | CASSHGTLPRGGYTF
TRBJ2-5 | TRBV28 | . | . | TGTGCCAGCAGTTTATCCGGGGAAGAGACCCAGTACTTC | CASSLSGEETQYF
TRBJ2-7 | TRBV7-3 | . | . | TGTGCCAGCAGATTGGCGCTCGGTGAGCAGTACTTC | CASRLALGEQYF
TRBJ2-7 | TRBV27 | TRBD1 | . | TGTGCCAGCAGTTTAGGAGGACAGGGTCTATACGAGCAGTACTTC | CASSLGGQGLYEQYF
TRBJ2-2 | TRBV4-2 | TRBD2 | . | TGTGCCAGCAGCCAAGATCTGCTCCTTGGGCTAGCGGGAGAAGAGGAGCTGTTTTTT | CASSQDLLLGLAGEEELFF
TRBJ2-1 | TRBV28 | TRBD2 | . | TGTGCCAGCAACGGGAGGGCCCTCGGGGATGAGCAGTTCTTC | CASNGRALGDEQFF
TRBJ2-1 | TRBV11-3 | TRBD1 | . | TGTGCCAGCAGCTTCGGGACAGGGTGGTCAGATGAGCAGTTCTTC | CASSFGTGWSDEQFF
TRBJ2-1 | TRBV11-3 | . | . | TGTGCCAGCAGCTTAGGGGGGTTTCAGTCCAATGAGCAGTTCTTC | CASSLGGFQSNEQFF
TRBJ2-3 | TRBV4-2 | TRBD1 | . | TGTGCCAGCAGCCAAGATACAGGGGGCACGACAGATACGCAGTATTTT | CASSQDTGGTTDTQYF
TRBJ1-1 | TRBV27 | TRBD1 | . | TGTGCCAGCAGTCACATGACAGGGACGGGGGTCCCTGAAGCTTTCTTT | CASSHMTGTGVPEAFF
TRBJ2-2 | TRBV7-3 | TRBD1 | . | TGTGCCAGCAGCTGGACAGGGAACACCGGGGAGCTGTTTTTT | CASSWTGNTGELFF
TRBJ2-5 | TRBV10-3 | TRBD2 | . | TGTGCCATCAGTGAGTCGGGCGGGAGTAAAGAGACCCAGTACTTC | CAISESGGSKETQYF